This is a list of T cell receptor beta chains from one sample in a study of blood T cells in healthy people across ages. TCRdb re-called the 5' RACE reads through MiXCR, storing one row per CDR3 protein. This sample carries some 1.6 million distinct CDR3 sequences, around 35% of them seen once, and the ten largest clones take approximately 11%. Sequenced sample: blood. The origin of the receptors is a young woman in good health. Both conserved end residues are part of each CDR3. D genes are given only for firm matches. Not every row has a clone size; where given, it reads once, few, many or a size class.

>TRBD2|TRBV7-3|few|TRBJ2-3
CASSWGGSAGRDTQYF
TGTGCCAGCAGCTGGGGGGGTAGCGCGGGAAGGGATACGCAGTATTTT
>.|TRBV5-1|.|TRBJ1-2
CASGVDALWGGYTF
TGCGCCAGCGGCGTCGATGCCTTGTGGGGAGGCTACACCTTC
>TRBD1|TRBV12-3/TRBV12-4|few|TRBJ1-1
CASSWDRLNTEAFF
TGTGCCAGCAGTTGGGACAGGTTAAACACTGAAGCTTTCTTT
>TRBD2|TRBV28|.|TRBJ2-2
CASLRGGLAGAGELFF
TGTGCCAGCCTTAGAGGAGGGCTAGCGGGGGCCGGGGAGCTGTTTTTT
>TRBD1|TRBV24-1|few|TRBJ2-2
CATRTDRENTGELFF
TGTGCCACCAGGACGGACAGGGAAAACACCGGGGAGCTGTTTTTT
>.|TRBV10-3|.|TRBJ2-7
CTISDRTYEQYF
TGTACCATCAGTGACAGAACCTACGAGCAGTACTTC
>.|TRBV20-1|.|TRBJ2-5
CSARGGTSQETQYF
TGCAGTGCTAGGGGTGGGACTTCCCAAGAGACCCAGTACTTC
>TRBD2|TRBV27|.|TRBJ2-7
CASSLSAGLALHEQYF
TGTGCCAGCAGTTTATCGGCGGGACTAGCCCTTCACGAGCAGTACTTC
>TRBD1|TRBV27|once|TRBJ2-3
CASRFRGPTDTQYF
TGTGCCAGCAGATTCAGGGGGCCGACAGATACGCAGTATTTT
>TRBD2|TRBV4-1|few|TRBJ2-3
CASSPPGLAGSTDTQYF
TGCGCCAGCAGCCCGCCGGGACTAGCGGGAAGCACAGATACGCAGTATTTT
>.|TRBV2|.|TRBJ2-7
CASSGGLGLEQYF
TGTGCCAGCAGTGGAGGCCTTGGCCTCGAGCAGTACTTC
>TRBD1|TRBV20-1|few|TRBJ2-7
CSARLGQGGYEQYF
TGCAGTGCTAGACTGGGACAGGGGGGTTACGAGCAGTACTTC
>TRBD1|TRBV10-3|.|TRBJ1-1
CAISEFTGGVTEAFF
TGTGCCATCAGTGAGTTTACAGGGGGCGTCACTGAAGCTTTCTTT
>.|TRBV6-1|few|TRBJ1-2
CASSERGLYGYTF
TGTGCCAGCAGTGAAAGGGGCCTCTATGGCTACACCTTC
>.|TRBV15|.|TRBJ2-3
CAATGHKLTSTDTQYF
TGTGCCGCCACGGGACATAAGCTGACTAGCACAGATACGCAGTATTTT
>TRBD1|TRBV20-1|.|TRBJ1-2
CSAQGQDYGYTF
TGCAGTGCCCAGGGACAGGACTATGGCTACACCTTC
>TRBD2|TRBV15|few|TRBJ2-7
CATSRGVGTSIYEQYF
TGTGCCACCAGCAGAGGAGTCGGGACTAGTATATACGAGCAGTACTTC
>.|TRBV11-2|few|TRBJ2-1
CASSLGALGHLGPNEQFF
TGTGCCAGCAGCTTAGGGGCCTTAGGACACTTGGGCCCTAATGAGCAGTTCTTC
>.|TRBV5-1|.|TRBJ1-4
CASSLETRNEKLFF
TGCGCCAGCAGCCTAGAAACAAGGAATGAAAAACTGTTTTTT
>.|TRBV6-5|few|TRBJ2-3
CVSSYEGMDTQYF
TGTGTCAGCAGTTACGAGGGGATGGATACGCAGTATTTT
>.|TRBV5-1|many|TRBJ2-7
CASSLMEGGPRGYEQYF
TGCGCCAGCAGCTTAATGGAAGGTGGCCCCAGAGGCTACGAGCAGTACTTC
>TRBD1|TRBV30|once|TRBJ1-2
CAWTPTGVPGYGYTF
TGTGCCTGGACACCTACAGGGGTCCCTGGCTATGGCTACACCTTC
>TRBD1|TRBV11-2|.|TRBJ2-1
CASSVSRTGGDEQFF
TGTGCCAGCAGCGTCTCGAGGACAGGAGGCGATGAGCAGTTCTTC
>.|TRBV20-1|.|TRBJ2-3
CSARSPARSADTQYF
TGCAGTGCGAGGAGTCCCGCTAGATCCGCAGATACGCAGTATTTT
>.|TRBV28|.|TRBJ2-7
CASRTRYEQYF
TGTGCCAGCAGGACTAGATACGAGCAGTACTTC
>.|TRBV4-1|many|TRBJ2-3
CASSQGALTSTDTQYF
TGCGCCAGCAGCCAGGGAGCGCTTACTAGCACAGATACGCAGTATTTT
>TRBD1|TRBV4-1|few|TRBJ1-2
CASSHVPGQGPSNYGYTF
TGCGCCAGCAGCCATGTCCCGGGACAGGGACCTTCTAACTATGGCTACACCTTC
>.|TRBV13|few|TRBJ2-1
CASSFGGGARNEQFF
TGTGCCAGCAGCTTTGGAGGGGGGGCACGCAATGAGCAGTTCTTC
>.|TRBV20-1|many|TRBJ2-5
CSARDPGEETQYF
TGCAGTGCTAGAGATCCCGGGGAAGAGACCCAGTACTTC
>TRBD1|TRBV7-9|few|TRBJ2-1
CASSSGTGLREQFF
TGTGCCAGCAGCTCGGGGACAGGGTTACGTGAGCAGTTCTTC
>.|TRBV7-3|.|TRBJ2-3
CASSPGSGASNTQYF
TGTGCCAGCAGCCCAGGATCCGGGGCCTCAAATACGCAGTATTTT
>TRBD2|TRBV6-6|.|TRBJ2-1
CASSYPRGGSYNEQFF
TGTGCCAGCAGTTACCCTCGGGGGGGCTCCTACAATGAGCAGTTCTTC
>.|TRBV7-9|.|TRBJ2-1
CASSLGLLGKFF
TGTGCCAGCAGCTTAGGGCTCCTAGGGAAGTTCTTC
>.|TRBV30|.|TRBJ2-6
CAWRRRSGANVLTF
TGTGCCTGGAGGCGACGGTCTGGGGCCAACGTCCTGACTTTC
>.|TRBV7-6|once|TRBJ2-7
CASSIFSESSSYNEQYF
TGTGCCAGCAGCATCTTTAGCGAGTCGAGCTCCTACAATGAGCAGTACTTC
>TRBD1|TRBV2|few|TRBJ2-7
CASKRGQGTGSAYEQYF
TGTGCCAGCAAGAGGGGACAGGGAACCGGTTCGGCTTACGAGCAGTACTTC
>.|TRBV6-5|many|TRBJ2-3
CASSYGGFSDTQYF
TGTGCCAGCAGTTACGGCGGCTTTTCAGATACGCAGTATTTT
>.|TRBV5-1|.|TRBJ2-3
CASSLDRGAGGTDTQYF
TGCGCCAGCAGCCTAGATCGGGGTGCAGGAGGCACAGATACGCAGTATTTT
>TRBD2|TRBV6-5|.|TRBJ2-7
CASSYSSSGTFYEQYF
TGTGCCAGCAGTTACTCTTCTAGCGGGACTTTCTACGAGCAGTACTTC
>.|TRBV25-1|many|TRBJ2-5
CASSDFQGETQYF
TGTGCCAGCTCGGACTTTCAGGGAGAGACCCAGTACTTC
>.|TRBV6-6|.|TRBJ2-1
CASRTDRRQFF
TGTGCCAGCAGAACGGACAGACGTCAGTTCTTC
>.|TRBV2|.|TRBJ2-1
CASSGWGSESSYNEQFF
TGTGCCAGCAGTGGGTGGGGTAGCGAAAGCTCCTACAATGAGCAGTTCTTC
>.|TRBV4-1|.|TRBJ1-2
CASGPTGTSNYGYTF
TGCGCCAGCGGACCTACCGGGACTTCTAACTATGGCTACACCTTC
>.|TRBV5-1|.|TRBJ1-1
CASNPPSKGNTEAFF
TGCGCCAGCAATCCTCCCAGTAAGGGAAACACTGAAGCTTTCTTT
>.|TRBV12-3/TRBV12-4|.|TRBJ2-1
CASGVEPMREQFF
TGTGCCTCGGGGGTAGAACCTATGAGGGAGCAGTTCTTC
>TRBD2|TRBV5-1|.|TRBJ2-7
CASMVAGGEEQYF
TGCGCCAGCATGGTAGCGGGAGGGGAGGAGCAGTACTTC
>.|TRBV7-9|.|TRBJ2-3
CASSPPSGLPDTQYF
TGTGCCAGCAGCCCCCCCTCAGGGTTGCCAGATACGCAGTATTTT
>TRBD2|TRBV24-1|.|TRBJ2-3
CATSDSSGRYDTQYF
TGTGCCACCAGTGATTCAAGCGGGAGATACGATACGCAGTATTTT
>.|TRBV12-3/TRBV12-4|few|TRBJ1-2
CASSPPAGRRGYTF
TGTGCCAGCAGTCCACCCGCGGGCAGACGCGGCTACACCTTC
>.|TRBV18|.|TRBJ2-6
CASSPTALQGYSGANVLTF
TGTGCCAGCTCACCAACCGCGTTGCAGGGGTACTCTGGGGCCAACGTCCTGACTTTC
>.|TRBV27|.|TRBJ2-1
CAGSTITGGGDEQFF
TGTGCCGGCAGTACGATCACAGGGGGAGGGGATGAGCAGTTCTTC
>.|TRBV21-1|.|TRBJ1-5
CASSDGGASQPQHF
TGTGCCAGCAGCGATGGAGGGGCCAGTCAGCCCCAGCATTTT
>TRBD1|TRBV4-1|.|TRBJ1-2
CASSPPVRGRPYGYTF
TGCGCCAGCAGCCCCCCAGTTAGGGGGCGCCCCTATGGCTACACCTTC